This T cell receptor (beta chain) was sequenced for a study of blood T cell repertoires in COVID-19 (dated by TCRdb to about 2020). Study-level background: Collaborator samples came from the United States, Italy and Spain and covered acute and convalescent phases of COVID-19. A freely available public database, intended as a resource for researchers studying the immune response to SARS-CoV-2, is where the repertoires were released. Deeply sampled blood TCRbeta repertoires from subjects exposed to, actively infected with, or recovered from COVID-19 were included in the dataset. Where available, HLA class I and class II types were taken from metadata supplied by the sample provider and were not determined by assay-based typing. Nearly every sample came with metadata listing a de-identified subject ID, COVID-19 status, age in years and sex. The material from the prospective study consisted of cDNA or gDNA derived from T cells, B-cell-depleted T cells, or PBMCs. Samples were obtained from the ongoing ImmuneRACE study (first 160 participants) and from about 1,300 subjects provided by 6 global collaborators. Study-wide conclusions, independent of this receptor: Clinical and demographic metadata were provided uncurated, with the amount varying by source and participant.

The germline V gene (reference sequence) gives CDR1 as MNHEY and CDR2 as SMNVEV. The CDR3 starts with the cysteine, ends with the phenylalanine, and has 12 residues. The DNA shown is the 36-base CDR3, in frame from base 1. Trimming at the junction amounts to 5 bases on V and 2 bases on J, and the germline ends lie 6 bases apart. With regard to this clone: Its target antigen remains unknown. Per-base quality was not reported, and no clone a single base away is much larger than it.

TCRbeta CDR3 regions were amplified from genomic DNA by means of the immunoSEQ Assay, a bias-controlled multiplex PCR. The paper's processing steps were these. Within the assay, amplification of reference gene primers was used to estimate how many nucleated cells each sample contained. To quantify the absolute abundance of each unique TCRbeta CDR3 rearrangement, sequence reads were collapsed and filtered. For each sample, productive Simpson clonality was calculated by taking the square root of Simpson's diversity index across productive rearrangements. TCRdb retrieved this table from immuneACCESS and kept in-frame rearrangements only. Not all clones are present; in checked studies, unresolved V genes account for under half, and no reason is known for the remainder. The D gene and trimming were derived from the DNA, and the V and J assignments and clone size from that table. The sample table shows approximately 260,000 clones, and about 90% are seen once. The ten largest make up less than 2.5% of the sample.

Participants in the prospective study were aged roughly 18 to 100 years, lived in approximately 26 United States geographic areas, and enrolled through a virtual design. To assign participants to cohorts, the prospective study relied on clinical history that participants themselves reported in a screening survey and a study questionnaire. Recovered participants in ImmuneRACE Cohort 3 were defined by two consecutive negative NP/OP PCR tests, clearance by a healthcare professional, or resolution of symptoms. Each participant in the prospective study had whole blood, serum and a nasopharyngeal or oropharyngeal swab collected by mobile phlebotomists. Over a 2-month period, participants in the prospective study had the option of providing additional blood draws and questionnaires. Prospective study blood samples were shipped either frozen or at room temperature before DNA extraction.

The sequence derives from a woman under 30 who had recovered from COVID-19. What was sequenced was PBMCs or T cells enriched from blood (not recorded which). The chain uses TRBV27 and TRBJ1-2, with TRBD1 as a weak D call on 5 bases. The CDR3 here reads CASSGQNYGYTF. In nucleotide form, the sequence is TGTGCCAGCAGTGGACAAAACTATGGCTACACCTTC.